The 10 T cell receptor beta chains in this list originate from one sample, sequenced in a study of CD8+CD57+ T cells in acquired aplastic anemia. It was genomic DNA that served as the template for profiling TCR beta VDJ and CDR3. A single record per CDR3 protein comes from TCRdb applying MiXCR to the reads. Among some 190,000 distinct CDR3 sequences listed, 35% to 50% were seen once. Sequenced input: sorted CD4+, CD8+, or CD8+CD57+ T cells (not recorded which) from PBMCs. Source of these receptors: a human donor in good health.

The chain recombines TRBV11-2 with TRBJ1-1, with 7 nucleotides matching TRBD1. The ends lost 5 bases at V and 7 bases at J; junction bases unmatched: 7. Germline CDR1 and CDR2: SGHAT and FQNNGV. The CDR3 is 13 residues long. The DNA for the CDR3 is TGTGCCAGCAGCGCATCCACAGGGGATGAAGCTTTCTTT. Its protein product is CASSASTGDEAFF. The variable domain in full, with the rest retrieved from reference TRBV11-2 and TRBJ1-1, is EAGVAQSPRYKIIEKRQSVAFWCNPISGHATLYWYQQILGQGPKLLIQFQNNGVVDDSQLPKDRFSAERLKGVDSTLKIQPAKLEDSAVYLCASSASTGDEAFFGQGTRLTVV.

This clonotype was counted many times. The chain recombines TRBV4-1 with TRBJ2-1; 15 bases are shared with TRBD2. Germline values: CDR1 MGHRA, CDR2 YSYEKL. The trim removed 4 bases at V and 10 bases at J, leaving 5 bases unmatched. This CDR3 has 15 amino acids. CDR3 nucleotide sequence: TGCGCCAGCAGCCCTTGGACTAGCGGGAGGGGGGAGCAGTTCTTC. It is translated as CASSPWTSGRGEQFF.

This clonotype was picked up a small number of times. The chain is built from TRBV11-2 and TRBJ2-7; 12 bases map to TRBD1. There are 17 residues in the CDR3. V lost 5 bases, J lost 5 bases, and 13 bases stayed unmatched. Germline V gene sequence: CDR1 SGHAT, CDR2 FQNNGV. The CDR3 bases are TGTGCCAGCAGCAGGGGCTATCCGGGACAGGGGGCCGACGAGCAGTACTTC. This sequence encodes CASSRGYPGQGADEQYF.

The V call is TRBV6-1, the J call TRBJ2-6, with TRBD1 identical over 8 bases. The CDR3 has 15 residues. CDR1 and CDR2 (germline): MNHNS, SASEGT. Trimming at V came to 7 bases and at J to 1 base, leaving 3 bases not matched to a gene. CDR3 nucleotides: TGTGCCAGCACCAGGGGGCAATCTGGGGCCAACGTCCTGACTTTC. Amino acids: CASTRGQSGANVLTF.

The chain is built from TRBV19 and TRBJ1-1, with 8 nucleotides matching TRBD1. V was clipped by 6 bases and J by 3 bases; unmatched bases: 3. Germline CDR1 reads LNHDA; CDR2 reads SQIVND (reference sequence). This CDR3 comprises 13 residues. The CDR3 DNA reads as TGTGCCAGTAGCACGGACAGGGACACTGAAGCTTTCTTT. Amino acids: CASSTDRDTEAFF.

CDR3 sequence (DNA): TGTGCCAGCAGCTCATTCCAGAGACAGGGCTACGAGCAGTACTTC. It translates to CASSSFQRQGYEQYF. The V and J genes are TRBV7-8 and TRBJ2-7; 7 positions match TRBD1. The CDR3 has 15 residues. With V trimmed by 4 bases and J by 3 bases, 9 bases remained unmatched. The V gene's germline CDR1 is SGHVS and CDR2 FQNEAQ.

The chain links TRBV18 to TRBJ1-5; D gene uncertain. V shed 6 bases and J shed 4 bases, with 13 bases lying between them. The germline gives CDR1 KGHSH, CDR2 LQKENI. The CDR3 contains 14 residues. The CDR3 reads CASSPSTENQPQHF. The CDR3 DNA reads TGTGCCAGCTCGCCCAGCACAGAAAATCAGCCCCAGCATTTT.

The CDR3 reads CATSDTGRNTEAFF. CDR3 bases: TGTGCCACCAGTGATACCGGACGGAACACTGAAGCTTTCTTT. The J gene is TRBJ1-1, the V gene TRBV24-1, with D hard to call. The germline gives CDR1 KGHDR, CDR2 SFDVKD. V lost 3 bases and J lost 1, with 8 bases in between. CDR3 size: 14 residues.

The sample holds many counts of this clonotype. This rearrangement joins TRBV7-9 to TRBJ2-6; D is possibly TRBD2 (5 bases). The ends were cut back, 5 bases at V and 4 bases at J, with 12 bases in the middle. The germline gives CDR1 SEHNR, CDR2 FQNEAQ (reference sequence). CDR3 length: 15 residues. This CDR3 reads CASSHGLLGANVLTF. The CDR3 DNA follows: TGTGCCAGCAGCCATGGACTTCTCGGGGCCAACGTCCTGACTTTC.

V and J are TRBV29-1 and TRBJ1-2; D is undetermined. Trimming removed 5 bases at V and 4 bases at J, with 11 bases between. Germline V gene data show CDR1 as SQVTM and CDR2 as ANQGSEA. The CDR3 totals 12 residues. The CDR3, as DNA: TGCAGCGTTTATGACGGATTCTATGGCTACACCTTC. Amino acids: CSVYDGFYGYTF.